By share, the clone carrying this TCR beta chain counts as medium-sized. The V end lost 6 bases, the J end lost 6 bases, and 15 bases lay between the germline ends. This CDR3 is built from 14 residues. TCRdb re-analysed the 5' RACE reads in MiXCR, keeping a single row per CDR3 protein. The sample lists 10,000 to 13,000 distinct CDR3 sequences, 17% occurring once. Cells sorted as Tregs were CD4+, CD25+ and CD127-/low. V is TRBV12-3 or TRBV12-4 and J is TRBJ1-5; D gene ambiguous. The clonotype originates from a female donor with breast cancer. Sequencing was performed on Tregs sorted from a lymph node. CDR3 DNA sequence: TGTGCCAGCAGCTATGAAAAACTGGGTCAGCCCCAGCATTTT. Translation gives CASSYEKLGQPQHF.